Shown below are 18 T cell receptor beta chains from a single sample sequenced in a study of identical twins. TCRdb called the 5' RACE reads again in MiXCR, with one record for every CDR3 protein. Among 750,000 to 950,000 distinct CDR3 sequences, roughly an eighth were seen once, and the ten largest hold around 1.5%. Another study also made use of these data, one on yellow fever vaccine responses in identical twins.

Material for sequencing was PBMCs. These receptors came from a woman younger than 35 in good health.

This clonotype was seen a few times. The chain carries TRBV11-1 and TRBJ2-1; D is perhaps TRBD2 (6 bases). Germline CDR1 SGHAT, CDR2 FQDESV (reference sequence). Trimming pared 5 bases from V and 0 bases from J, leaving 20 bases between. This CDR3 comprises 18 residues. Here the CDR3 reads CASSQERVQWGSYNEQFF. The CDR3 nucleotides are TGTGCCAGCAGCCAAGAGCGGGTTCAATGGGGCTCCTACAATGAGCAGTTCTTC. The whole variable domain, filled in from reference TRBV11-1 and TRBJ2-1, reads EAEVAQSPRYKITEKSQAVAFWCDPISGHATLYWYRQILGQGPELLVQFQDESVVDDSQLPKDRFSAERLKGVDSTLKIQPAELGDSAMYLCASSQERVQWGSYNEQFFGPGTRLTVL.

In this sample, this clonotype turned up a few times. The chain employs TRBV25-1 and TRBJ1-6, with D possibly being TRBD1 (5 bases). There are 14 residues in the CDR3. Trimming cost V 2 bases and J 6 bases, with 8 bases left between them. Looked up from germline, CDR1 is MGHDK and CDR2 is SYGVNS. The CDR3 region has the DNA TGTGCCAGCAGTGAAAGGCAGGGTAATTCACCCCTCCACTTT. Residues: CASSERQGNSPLHF.

This clonotype has more than one count but fewer than ten. The rearrangement joins TRBV6-1 to TRBJ1-1, with 9 nucleotides matching TRBD1. V shed 5 bases, J shed 0 bases, and the junction held 7 bases outside the gene matches. The CDR3 sequence is 16 residues long. CDR1 is MNHNS and CDR2 is SASEGT in the germline V gene. CDR3 loop: CASSRRGQGMNTEAFF. The CDR3 nucleotides read TGTGCCAGCAGTCGACGTGGACAGGGGATGAACACTGAAGCTTTCTTT.

The chain recombines TRBV5-1 with TRBJ2-3; D gene uncertain. Germline V CDR1 and CDR2: SGHRS, YFSETQ. The CDR3 is made up of 14 amino acids. Trimming pared 1 base from V and 3 bases from J, leaving 9 bases between. The CDR3: CASSLNIGTDTQYF. CDR3 DNA sequence: TGCGCCAGCAGCTTGAACATCGGGACAGATACGCAGTATTTT.

This clonotype has at least ten counts. The chain uses TRBV7-9 and TRBJ1-2, with D possibly being TRBD1 (5 bases). The CDR3 contains 13 residues. Germline V lookup: CDR1 SEHNR, CDR2 FQNEAQ (reference sequence). Trimming removed 5 bases at V and 1 base at J, with 8 bases between. The CDR3 protein is CASSRDSNYGYTF. The CDR3 coding sequence is TGTGCCAGCAGCCGTGACAGTAACTATGGCTACACCTTC.

The genes are TRBV7-2 and TRBJ2-1; D is undetermined. Germline V lookup: CDR1 SGHTA, CDR2 FQGNSA. V lost 6 bases to trimming and J lost 0 bases, with 12 bases between them. The CDR3 length is 15 residues. The CDR3 DNA reads TGTGCCAGCAGTGTGTGGGCCAGCTCCTACAATGAGCAGTTCTTC. Translated: CASSVWASSYNEQFF.

This clonotype was recorded at least ten times. In DNA, the CDR3 is TGTGCCAGCAGTGAAGCCCGGGGGGGCTTCAATGAGCAGTTCTTC. Its translation is CASSEARGGFNEQFF. The chain joins TRBV6-1 to TRBJ2-1; TRBD2 matches 8 bases. The CDR3 covers 15 residues. Germline assignment: CDR1 MNHNS and CDR2 SASEGT. V lost 0 bases to trimming and J lost 6 bases; unmatched junction nucleotides: 4.

V usage is TRBV28 and J usage is TRBJ2-4; TRBD2 aligns across 8 bases. The CDR3 runs 21 residues. The V gene's germline CDR1 is MDHEN and CDR2 SYDVKM. V lost 3 bases and J lost 3; bases outside the gene matches: 22. The CDR3 nucleotides read TGTGCCAGCAGTTTGCTCCAGTCTAAGCGGGAGAGCACTAATGGCAAAAACATTCAGTACTTC. Its translation: CASSLLQSKRESTNGKNIQYF.

This chain joins TRBV10-3 and TRBJ2-7; D is ambiguous. V gave up 2 bases and J gave up 7 bases, with 18 bases separating them. Germline CDR1 and CDR2: ENHRY and SYGVKD. The CDR3 has 15 amino acids. The CDR3 DNA sequence: TGTGCCATCAGTGAGCCCCGGGTGGAGTACCGGGAGCAGTACTTC. Translation gives CAISEPRVEYREQYF.

This clonotype showed up just a few times. This sequence joins TRBV5-1 and TRBJ1-1, with TRBD1 matching over 11 bases. In germline, CDR1 is SGHRS, CDR2 YFSETQ. The CDR3 loop spans 15 amino acids. With 6 bases clipped from V and 4 bases from J, the junction kept 8 bases outside the gene matches. CDR3 amino acids: CASTRTGGVGTEAFF. In nucleotides, the CDR3 is TGCGCCAGCACCCGGACAGGGGGCGTTGGCACTGAAGCTTTCTTT.

The chain uses TRBV14 and TRBJ2-1; D gene uncertain. The CDR3 has 14 residues. Germline CDR1 is SGHDN and CDR2 is FVKESK. Trimming removed 3 bases at V and 0 bases at J, with 6 bases between. CDR3 region: CASSQRFSYNEQFF. The CDR3 DNA is TGTGCCAGCAGCCAGCGGTTCTCCTACAATGAGCAGTTCTTC.

V and J are TRBV20-1 and TRBJ2-1, with TRBD2 matching over 14 bases. From germline, CDR1 is DFQATT and CDR2 SNEGSKA (reference sequence). The CDR3 totals 20 residues. Unmatched junction bases numbered 11, after V lost 0 bases and J lost 1 base. The CDR3 sequence: CSARDSVGTSGSRSYNEQFF. The DNA for the CDR3 is TGCAGTGCTAGAGATAGCGTAGGGACTAGCGGGAGTCGGTCCTACAATGAGCAGTTCTTC.

This clonotype was seen repeatedly, ten times or more. This chain links TRBV10-3 with TRBJ2-7; the match to TRBD2 covers 9 bases. This CDR3 contains 16 residues. CDR1 and CDR2 (germline): ENHRY, SYGVKD. V was clipped by 2 bases and J by 4 bases; unmatched bases: 9. CDR3 DNA sequence: TGTGCCATCAGTGAGAGGGCTAGCGGGGAGGGATACGAGCAGTACTTC. Its protein product is CAISERASGEGYEQYF.

The chain carries TRBV4-2 and TRBJ2-1, with TRBD2 matching 10 bases. The CDR3 length is 22 residues. CDR1 and CDR2 (germline): LGHNA, YNFKEQ. The V and J ends lost 0 bases and 7 bases, in that order; junction bases with no gene match: 24. CDR3 nucleotides: TGTGCCAGCAGCCAAGATCTTGGAGAGCGGGGGGGCCGGAATAGTTACAATAATGAGCAGTTCTTC. Its translation is CASSQDLGERGGRNSYNNEQFF.

The V gene is TRBV7-2, the J gene TRBJ2-4, with TRBD2 matching over 9 bases. This CDR3 has 14 amino acids. Germline loops: CDR1 SGHTA, CDR2 FQGNSA. J was trimmed by 8 bases and V by 8 bases; bases with no gene match: 10. The CDR3 protein is CASGGSGGGDIQYF. CDR3 bases: TGTGCCAGCGGCGGTAGCGGGGGAGGGGACATTCAGTACTTC. Full variable domain (remainder filled in from reference TRBV7-2 and TRBJ2-4): GAGVSQSPSNKVTEKGKDVELRCDPISGHTALYWYRQSLGQGLEFLIYFQGNSAPDKSGLPSDRFSAERTGGSVSTLTIQRTQQEDSAVYLCASGGSGGGDIQYFGAGTRLSVL.

V usage is TRBV2 and J usage is TRBJ2-1, with 8 bases lining up with TRBD2. This CDR3 contains 14 residues. CDR1 SNHLY and CDR2 FYNNEI come from the germline V gene. Trimming at V came to 4 bases and at J to 7 bases, leaving 6 bases not matched to a gene. CDR3 sequence reads: CASSATSGVNEQFF. DNA for the CDR3: TGTGCCAGCAGTGCTACTAGCGGAGTTAATGAGCAGTTCTTC.

The J gene is TRBJ2-5, the V gene TRBV10-3; no clear D. The CDR3 has 12 residues. Trimming removed 10 bases at V and 5 bases at J, with 14 bases between. Germline V gene data show CDR1 as ENHRY and CDR2 as SYGVKD. The CDR3 DNA follows: TGTGCCAGTGGGCAGTCTTCCGAGACCCAGTACTTC. Amino acid sequence: CASGQSSETQYF.

This clonotype occurred a few times. This chain connects TRBV14 to TRBJ2-1; TRBD1 might be the D (5 bases). CDR1 and CDR2 (germline): SGHDN, FVKESK. The CDR3 contains 14 residues. Trimming took off 4 bases at V and 4 bases at J, with 11 bases between the two ends. In nucleotides, the CDR3 is TGTGCCAGCAGCCCCCTACAGGATTACAATGAGCAGTTCTTC. Protein sequence: CASSPLQDYNEQFF.